The present entry profiles one TCR beta chain with its context. The clone's antigen remains unknown. The input lacks base qualities; no much larger clone sits a single base away. The CDR3 measures 14 amino acids from cysteine to phenylalanine. The only DNA kept is the CDR3, 42 bases in frame from the first base. CDR1 SEHNR and CDR2 FQNEAQ were looked up in the germline V gene (reference sequence). Trimming removed 2 bases from V and 2 bases from J, leaving 9 bases between the germline ends. To identify antigen-specific CD4+ T cell clonotypes by their expansion, the ViraFEST assay first stimulated PBMC with viral peptide pools and then applied TCR sequencing. After approximately eleven days of culture, CD4+ T cells were isolated with the EasySep CD4+ T cell isolation kit. PCR-confirmed SARS-CoV-2 infection had occurred in convalescent patients between March and December 2020, before the Alpha, Beta and Delta variants emerged in the United States. Some 2 million PBMC per well were cultured in IMDM with about 5.4% human AB serum, 10 IU/ml IL-2 and gentamicin, plus 10 ug/ml peptides. On days 3 and 7, half of the culture medium was replaced with fresh IL-2-containing medium. Unless otherwise noted, each peptide stimulation condition was cultured in triplicate wells. PBMC were separated from whole blood using Ficoll-Paque Plus gradient centrifugation and were then either cryopreserved at -140C or used fresh. Genomic DNA was extracted from cultured CD4+ T cells with the QIAamp micro DNA kit.

Receptor amplification or capture employed the immunoSEQ multiplex PCR assay. DNA from the CD4+ T cells that had been cultured and isolated underwent TCR beta CDR3 sequencing. From the authors' description of their analysis: The analysis removed non-productive TCR sequences, trimmed reads to the CDR3 region, and retained only CDR3s that were 7 or more amino acids long. Antigen-specific clonotypes were identified using the MANAFEST web app by comparison of expansion in peptide wells against reference cultures. Positive clones required FDR<0.05 expansion versus reference and all other wells, odds ratio above 5, and frequency above 0.1% in two replicate wells. A clonotype was defined as cross-reactive if the clonotype was significantly expanded both in SARS-CoV-2 spike wells and in at least one common cold coronavirus spike condition. Levenshtein distance calculated with the stringdist R package was used to assess CDR3 similarity, and unrooted trees were constructed with ape in R 3.6.1. The source is immuneACCESS, and TCRdb retained only in-frame sequences with V and J called. Part of the clones is not carried over; for the studies checked, unresolved V genes explain less than half of this, and the remainder is unexplained. The V and J calls and the clone size are those of that table, but D and trimming were determined from the DNA. The sample table holds around 40,000 clones, of which 60% to 75% were seen once. The ten most abundant clones make up about 31% of the sample.

The sample originates from a study of vaccination effects on CD4 cells after COVID-19 (dated by TCRdb to the early 2020s). Background for the entire study: Two doses of either the BNT162b2 or the mRNA-1273 mRNA SARS-CoV-2 vaccine were administered to participants. The full study included around ten COVID-19 convalescent patients and a few SARS-CoV-2-naive healthy vaccine recipients. In both COVID-19 convalescent patients and infection-naive vaccine recipients, the study compared SARS-CoV-2 spike-specific CD4+ TCR repertoires from before mRNA vaccination with those from after it. Pre-vaccine samples from a couple of convalescent patients were drawn 16 days and one week before the first dose, 142 and 148 days after COVID-19 diagnosis. In the study, cultures from other donors were sequenced using the Oncomine TCR Beta short-read assay on an Illumina iSeq 100.

General findings and caveats noted by the study authors: Both infection-induced and vaccine-induced clones contracted markedly at late post-vaccination timepoints, which is consistent with waning T cell responses. The study was limited by a small number of convalescent patients and lacked early post-infection timepoints. In convalescent patients, the post-vaccine spike-reactive repertoire was composed mainly of new vaccine-induced clones that were largely distinct from infection-induced clones.

The sequencing here drew on CD4+ T cells from PBMCs cultured with a peptide pool, taken before COVID-19 vaccination. The sequence joins TRBV7-9 to TRBJ1-1; the D gene identity is not certain. The TCR comes from a human donor who had a prior SARS-CoV-2 infection. At the DNA level, the sequence is TGTGCCAGCAGCTTACAGGAAGCTAACACTGAAGCTTTCTTT. It translates to CASSLQEANTEAFF.